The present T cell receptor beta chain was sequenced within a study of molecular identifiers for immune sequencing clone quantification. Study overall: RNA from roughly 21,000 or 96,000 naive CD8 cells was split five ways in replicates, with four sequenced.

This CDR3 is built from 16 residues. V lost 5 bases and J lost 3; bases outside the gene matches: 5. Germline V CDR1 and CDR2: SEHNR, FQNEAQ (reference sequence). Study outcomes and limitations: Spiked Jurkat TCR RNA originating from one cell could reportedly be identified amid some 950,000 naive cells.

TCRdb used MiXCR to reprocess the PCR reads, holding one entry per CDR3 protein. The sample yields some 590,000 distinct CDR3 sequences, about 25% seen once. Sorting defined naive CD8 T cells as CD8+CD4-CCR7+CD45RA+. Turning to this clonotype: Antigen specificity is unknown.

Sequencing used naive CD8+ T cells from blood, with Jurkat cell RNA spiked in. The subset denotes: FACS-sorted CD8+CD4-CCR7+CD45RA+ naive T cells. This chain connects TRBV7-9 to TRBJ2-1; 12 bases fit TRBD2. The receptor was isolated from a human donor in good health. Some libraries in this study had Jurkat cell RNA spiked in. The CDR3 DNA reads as TGTGCCAGCAGCAGACTAGCGGGAGACCACTACAATGAGCAGTTCTTC. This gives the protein CASSRLAGDHYNEQFF.